This T cell receptor beta chain was profiled in a study of blood T cell repertoires in COVID-19. Trimming shortened V by 1 base and J by 4 bases, and 13 bases separated the two germline ends. This CDR3 spans 15 amino acids. Germline CDR1 SGHVS, CDR2 FNYEAQ. Per the original methods: Scientists estimated how many nucleated cells there were by amplifying reference gene primers. Data came from immunoSEQ multiplex PCR; TCRdb stores just in-frame clones and leaves some out. D and trimming come from the DNA, and the V and J calls and clone size come from that table. The repertoire holds about 220,000 clones, roughly nine tenths seen once, with roughly 2% in the top ten.

V is TRBV7-6 and J is TRBJ1-1; D is unresolved. The source of this sequence is a man aged 40-55 years with active or convalescent COVID-19. Sequencing input: peripheral blood. CDR3 sequence: CASSLVRGEGTEAFF. CDR3 sequence (DNA): TGTGCCAGCAGCTTAGTTCGTGGAGAAGGCACTGAAGCTTTCTTT.